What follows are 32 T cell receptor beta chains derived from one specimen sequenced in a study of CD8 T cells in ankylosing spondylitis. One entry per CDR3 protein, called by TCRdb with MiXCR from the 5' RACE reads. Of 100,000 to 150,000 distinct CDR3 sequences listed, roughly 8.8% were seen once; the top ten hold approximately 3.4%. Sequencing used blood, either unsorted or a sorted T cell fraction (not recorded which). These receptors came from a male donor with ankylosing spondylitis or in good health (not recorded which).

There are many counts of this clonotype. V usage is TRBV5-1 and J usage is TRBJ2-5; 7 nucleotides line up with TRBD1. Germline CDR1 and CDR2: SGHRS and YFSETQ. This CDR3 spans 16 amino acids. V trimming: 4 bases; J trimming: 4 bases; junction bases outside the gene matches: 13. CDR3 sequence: CASSLRRTGLTETQYF. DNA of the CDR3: TGCGCCAGCAGCCTACGTAGGACAGGACTTACAGAGACCCAGTACTTC.

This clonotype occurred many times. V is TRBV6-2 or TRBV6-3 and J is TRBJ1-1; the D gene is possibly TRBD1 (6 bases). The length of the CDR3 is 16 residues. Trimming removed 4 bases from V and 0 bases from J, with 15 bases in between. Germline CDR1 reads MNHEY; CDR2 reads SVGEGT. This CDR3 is CASSSREGDMNTEAFF. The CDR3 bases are TGTGCCAGCAGTTCACGCGAGGGGGACATGAACACTGAAGCTTTCTTT.

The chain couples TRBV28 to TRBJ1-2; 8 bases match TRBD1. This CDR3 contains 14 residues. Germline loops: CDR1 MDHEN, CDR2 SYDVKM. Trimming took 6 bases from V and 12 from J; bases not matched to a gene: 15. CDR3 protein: CASRKGQAASGHTF. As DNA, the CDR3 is TGTGCCAGCAGAAAGGGACAGGCCGCGTCAGGTCACACCTTC.

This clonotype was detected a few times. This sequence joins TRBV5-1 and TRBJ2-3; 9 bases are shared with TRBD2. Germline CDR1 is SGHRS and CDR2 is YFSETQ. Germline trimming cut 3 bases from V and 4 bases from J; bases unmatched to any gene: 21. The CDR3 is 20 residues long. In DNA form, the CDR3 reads TGCGCCAGCAGCTGGGGGCAGGTAGCGGGAGTTGTCGGGGTCTCAGATACGCAGTATTTT. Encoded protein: CASSWGQVAGVVGVSDTQYF.

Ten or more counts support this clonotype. The CDR3 bases are TGTGCCAGTACCCCCCGGCAGGGGTTGAGATATAGCAATCAGCCCCAGCATTTT. Its translation is CASTPRQGLRYSNQPQHF. The gene calls are TRBV19 and TRBJ1-5, with D possibly matching TRBD1 (6 bases). Germline CDR1 and CDR2: LNHDA and SQIVND (reference sequence). The CDR3 runs to 18 residues. V dropped 7 bases and J dropped 0 bases, with 22 bases sitting between them.

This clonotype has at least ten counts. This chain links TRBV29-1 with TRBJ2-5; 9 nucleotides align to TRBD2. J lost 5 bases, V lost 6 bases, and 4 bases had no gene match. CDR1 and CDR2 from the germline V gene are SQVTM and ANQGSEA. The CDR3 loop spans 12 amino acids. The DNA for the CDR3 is TGCAGCGTCGTAGCGGGAGAGGAGACCCAGTACTTC. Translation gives CSVVAGEETQYF.

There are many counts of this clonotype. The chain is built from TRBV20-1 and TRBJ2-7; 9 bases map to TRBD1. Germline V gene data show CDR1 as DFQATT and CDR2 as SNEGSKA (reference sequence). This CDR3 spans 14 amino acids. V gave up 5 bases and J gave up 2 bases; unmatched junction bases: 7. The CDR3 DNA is TGCAGTGCTTGCCGGGACAGGGAGCCCTACGAGCAGTACTTC. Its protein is CSACRDREPYEQYF.

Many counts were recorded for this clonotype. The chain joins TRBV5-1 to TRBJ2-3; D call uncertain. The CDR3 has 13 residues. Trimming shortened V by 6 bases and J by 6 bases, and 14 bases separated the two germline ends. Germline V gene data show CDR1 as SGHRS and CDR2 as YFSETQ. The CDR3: CASIPDGGDTQYF. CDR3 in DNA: TGCGCCAGCATCCCCGATGGTGGGGATACGCAGTATTTT.

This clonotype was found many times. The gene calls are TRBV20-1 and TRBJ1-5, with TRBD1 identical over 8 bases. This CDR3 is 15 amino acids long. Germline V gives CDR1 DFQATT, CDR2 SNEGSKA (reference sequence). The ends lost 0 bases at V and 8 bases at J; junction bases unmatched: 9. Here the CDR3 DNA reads TGCAGTGCTAGAGATCTCGCACAGGGGGAGAAGCCCCAGCATTTT. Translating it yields CSARDLAQGEKPQHF.

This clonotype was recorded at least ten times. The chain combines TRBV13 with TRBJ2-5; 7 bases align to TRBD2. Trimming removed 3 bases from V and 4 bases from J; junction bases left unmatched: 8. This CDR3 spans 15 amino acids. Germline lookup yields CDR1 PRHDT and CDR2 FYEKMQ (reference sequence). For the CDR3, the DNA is TGTGCCAGCAGCTTCTCTAGCGGAGGGGCAGAGACCCAGTACTTC. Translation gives CASSFSSGGAETQYF.

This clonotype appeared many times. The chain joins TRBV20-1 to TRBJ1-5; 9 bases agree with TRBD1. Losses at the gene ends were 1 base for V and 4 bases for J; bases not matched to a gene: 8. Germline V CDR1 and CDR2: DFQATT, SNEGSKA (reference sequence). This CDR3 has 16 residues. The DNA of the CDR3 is TGCAGTGCTAGAGTTGGTACAGGGGGCCGTAATCAGCCCCAGCATTTT. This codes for CSARVGTGGRNQPQHF.

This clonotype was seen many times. CDR3 loop: CSVGTLLNYGYTF. In DNA form, the CDR3 reads TGCAGCGTAGGGACCCTCCTCAACTATGGCTACACCTTC. The chain is built from TRBV29-1 and TRBJ1-2, with D perhaps TRBD1 (5 bases). The CDR3 length is 13 residues. Germline assignment: CDR1 SQVTM and CDR2 ANQGSEA. V dropped 6 bases and J dropped 2 bases, with 13 bases sitting between them.

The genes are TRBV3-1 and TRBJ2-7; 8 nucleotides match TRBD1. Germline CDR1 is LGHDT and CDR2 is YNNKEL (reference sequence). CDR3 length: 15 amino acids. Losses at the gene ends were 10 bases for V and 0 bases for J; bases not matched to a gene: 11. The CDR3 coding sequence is TGTGCCACCTCCCGGGCCGGGACAGGCTCCTACGAGCAGTACTTC. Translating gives CATSRAGTGSYEQYF.

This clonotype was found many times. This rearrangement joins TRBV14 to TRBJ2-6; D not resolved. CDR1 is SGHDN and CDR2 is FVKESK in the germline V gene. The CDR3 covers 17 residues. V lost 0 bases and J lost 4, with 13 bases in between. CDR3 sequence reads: CASSQESLAFGANVLTF. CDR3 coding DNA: TGTGCCAGCAGCCAAGAATCTCTTGCCTTCGGGGCCAACGTCCTGACTTTC.

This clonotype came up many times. CDR3 loop: CASSQRRQTSSYEQYF. The CDR3 DNA reads TGCGCCAGCAGCCAGAGAAGACAGACGAGCTCCTACGAGCAGTACTTC. The J gene is TRBJ2-7, the V gene TRBV4-1; D may be TRBD1 (5 bases). In germline, CDR1 is MGHRA, CDR2 YSYEKL. V was clipped by 3 bases and J by 0 bases, with 15 bases between them. CDR3 length: 16 residues.

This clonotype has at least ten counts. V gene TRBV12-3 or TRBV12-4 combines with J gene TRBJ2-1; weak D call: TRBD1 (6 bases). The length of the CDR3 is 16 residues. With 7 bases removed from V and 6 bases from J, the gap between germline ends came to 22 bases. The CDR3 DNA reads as TGTGCCAGCAACCCCCAGGGGACCCGAGGGAGCAATGAGCAGTTCTTC. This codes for CASNPQGTRGSNEQFF.

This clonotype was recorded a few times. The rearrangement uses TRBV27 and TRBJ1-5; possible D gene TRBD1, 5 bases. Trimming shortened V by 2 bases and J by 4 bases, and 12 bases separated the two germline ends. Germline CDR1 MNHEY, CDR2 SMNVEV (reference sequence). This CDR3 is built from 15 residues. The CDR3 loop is CASSLTPGTNQPQHF. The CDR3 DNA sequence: TGTGCCAGCAGTTTAACCCCCGGGACTAATCAGCCCCAGCATTTT.

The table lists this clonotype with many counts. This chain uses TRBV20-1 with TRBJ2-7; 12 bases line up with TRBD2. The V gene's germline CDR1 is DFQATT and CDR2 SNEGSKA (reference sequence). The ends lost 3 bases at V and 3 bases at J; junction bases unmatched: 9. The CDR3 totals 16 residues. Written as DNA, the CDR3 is TGCAGTGCTAGGATCGCCTCGACTAGCGGGAGCTACGAGCAGTACTTC. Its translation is CSARIASTSGSYEQYF.

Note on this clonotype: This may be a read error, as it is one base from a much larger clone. As DNA, the CDR3 is TGTGCCAGCAGTGAGTACAGGGGTCGGGGAGAGACCCAGTACTTC. Protein sequence: CASSEYRGRGETQYF. V usage is TRBV12-3 or TRBV12-4 and J usage is TRBJ2-5; 7 nucleotides align to TRBD1. This CDR3 comprises 15 residues. Germline trimming cut 5 bases from V and 4 bases from J; bases unmatched to any gene: 10.

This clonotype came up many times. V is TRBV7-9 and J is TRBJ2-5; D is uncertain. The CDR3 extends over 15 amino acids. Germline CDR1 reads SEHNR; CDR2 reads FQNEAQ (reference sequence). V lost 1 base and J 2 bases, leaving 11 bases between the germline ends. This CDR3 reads CASSLGSVWQETQYF. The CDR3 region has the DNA TGTGCCAGCAGCTTAGGTTCAGTGTGGCAAGAGACCCAGTACTTC.

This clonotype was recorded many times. CDR3 DNA: TGTGCCAGCCGAGATCCGGGCGCCATGACCTACAATGAGCAGTTCTTC. Translating it yields CASRDPGAMTYNEQFF. The chain uses TRBV6-2 or TRBV6-3 and TRBJ2-1, with no clear D. CDR3 length: 16 amino acids. Trimming took 8 bases from V and 2 from J, leaving 19 bases between them. The germline CDR1 and CDR2 sequences are MNHEY and SVGEGT.

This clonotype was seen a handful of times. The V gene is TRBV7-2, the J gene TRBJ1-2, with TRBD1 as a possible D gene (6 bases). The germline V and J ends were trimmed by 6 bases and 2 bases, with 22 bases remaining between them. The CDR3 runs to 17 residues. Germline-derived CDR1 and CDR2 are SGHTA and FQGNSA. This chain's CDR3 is CASSHGRPGAVNYGYTF. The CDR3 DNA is TGTGCCAGCAGTCACGGTCGCCCGGGGGCGGTAAACTATGGCTACACCTTC.

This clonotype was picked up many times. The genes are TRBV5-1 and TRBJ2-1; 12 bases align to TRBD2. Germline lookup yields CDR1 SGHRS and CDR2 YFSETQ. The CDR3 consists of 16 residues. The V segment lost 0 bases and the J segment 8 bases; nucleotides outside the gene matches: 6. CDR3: CASSLVLAGGPDEQFF. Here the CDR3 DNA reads TGCGCCAGCAGCTTGGTGCTAGCGGGAGGGCCCGATGAGCAGTTCTTC.

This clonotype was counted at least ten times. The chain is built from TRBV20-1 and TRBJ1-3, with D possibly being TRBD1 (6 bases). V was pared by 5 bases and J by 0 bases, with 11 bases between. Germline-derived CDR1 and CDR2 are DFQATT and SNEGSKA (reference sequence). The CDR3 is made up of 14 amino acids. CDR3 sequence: CSAPRGGSGNTIYF. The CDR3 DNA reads TGCAGTGCTCCCAGGGGTGGCTCTGGAAACACCATATATTTT.

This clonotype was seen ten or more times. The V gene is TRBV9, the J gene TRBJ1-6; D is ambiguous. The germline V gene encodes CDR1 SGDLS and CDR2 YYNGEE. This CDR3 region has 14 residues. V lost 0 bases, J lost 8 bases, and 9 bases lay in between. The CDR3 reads CASSVGTPYSPLHF. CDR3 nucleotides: TGTGCCAGCAGCGTAGGAACACCATATTCACCCCTCCACTTT.

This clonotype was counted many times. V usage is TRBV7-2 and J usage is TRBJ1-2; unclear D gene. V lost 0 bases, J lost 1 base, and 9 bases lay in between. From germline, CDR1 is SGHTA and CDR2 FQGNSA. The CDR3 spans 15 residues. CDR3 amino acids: CASSLAGRINYGYTF. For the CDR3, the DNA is TGTGCCAGCAGCTTAGCGGGCAGAATTAACTATGGCTACACCTTC.

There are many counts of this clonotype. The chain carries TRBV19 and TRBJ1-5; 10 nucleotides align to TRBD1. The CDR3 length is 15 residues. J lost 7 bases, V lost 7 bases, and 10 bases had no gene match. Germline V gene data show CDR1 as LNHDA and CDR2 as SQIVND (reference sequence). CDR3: CASNPTDRGTQPQHF. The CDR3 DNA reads TGTGCCAGTAATCCCACGGACAGGGGGACCCAGCCCCAGCATTTT.

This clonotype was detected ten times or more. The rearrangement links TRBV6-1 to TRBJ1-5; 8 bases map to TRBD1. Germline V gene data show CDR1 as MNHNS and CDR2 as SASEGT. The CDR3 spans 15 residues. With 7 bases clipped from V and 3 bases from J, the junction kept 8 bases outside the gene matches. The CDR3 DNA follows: TGTGCCAGCACCGAGGGACAGGATTACAATCAGCCCCAGCATTTT. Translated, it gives CASTEGQDYNQPQHF.

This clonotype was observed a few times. CDR3 bases: TGTGCCTGGTGCCACAGGGGGGGCGCCGCTGAAGCTTTCTTT. This sequence encodes CAWCHRGGAAEAFF. The chain links TRBV30 to TRBJ1-1; 8 bases are shared with TRBD1. J lost 6 bases, V lost 5 bases, and 11 bases had no gene match. CDR1 and CDR2 (germline): GTSNPN, SVGIG (reference sequence). CDR3 size: 14 residues.

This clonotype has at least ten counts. The CDR3 DNA reads as TGCAGTGCTAGAGATCACTCTGGTGGGACCAAGAACACTGAAGCTTTCTTT. Protein: CSARDHSGGTKNTEAFF. The V and J genes are TRBV20-1 and TRBJ1-1, with a tentative D call TRBD1 (5 bases). This CDR3 is 17 amino acids long. The V end lost 0 bases, the J end lost 1 base, and 18 bases lay between the germline ends. CDR1 and CDR2 from the germline V gene are DFQATT and SNEGSKA (reference sequence).

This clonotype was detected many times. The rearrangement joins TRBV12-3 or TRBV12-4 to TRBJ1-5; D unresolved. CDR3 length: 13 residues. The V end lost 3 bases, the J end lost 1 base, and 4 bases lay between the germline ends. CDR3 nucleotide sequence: TGTGCCAGCAGTTTTGAGAGCAATCAGCCCCAGCATTTT. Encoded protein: CASSFESNQPQHF.

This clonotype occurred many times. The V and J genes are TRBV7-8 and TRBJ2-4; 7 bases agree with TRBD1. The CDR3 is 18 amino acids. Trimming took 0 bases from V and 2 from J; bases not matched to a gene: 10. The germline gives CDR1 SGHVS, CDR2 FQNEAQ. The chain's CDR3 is CASSLATFTGVTKNIQYF. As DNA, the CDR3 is TGTGCCAGCAGCTTAGCGACTTTTACAGGGGTTACCAAAAACATTCAGTACTTC.